This is a list of T cell receptor beta chains from one sample in a study. TCRdb re-derived calls from the RT-PCR reads in MiXCR, one entry per CDR3 protein. Seen here are fewer than 800,000 distinct CDR3 sequences, 14% observed once, and the top ten hold roughly 4%. Sequenced sample: memory CD4+ T cells from blood. The receptors here all came from a female donor in good health, serving as a healthy control. The CDR3 runs from the conserved cysteine through the conserved F or W. A D gene is named only where the DNA matches it firmly. Rows may omit the clone size; those that give it use once, few, many or a size class.

DNA | CDR3 | size | V | length | D | J
TGTGCCTGGAGTGTACAGGGGTGGAACACTGAAGCTTTCTTT | CAWSVQGWNTEAFF | many | TRBV30 | 14 | TRBD1 | TRBJ1-1
TGTGCCAGCGGGGGGTTAGGGGGCGCAGCCCAGTACTTC | CASGGLGGAAQYF | few | TRBV27 | 13 | - | TRBJ2-5
TGTGCCATTTTAAGGCTGAACACCGGGGAGCTGTTTTTT | CAILRLNTGELFF | - | TRBV6-2/TRBV6-3 | 13 | - | TRBJ2-2
TGTGCCAGCAGCTTAGCGCGCCCTGGACAGGTGCGGAATTCACCCCTCCACTTT | CASSLARPGQVRNSPLHF | - | TRBV7-8 | 18 | TRBD1 | TRBJ1-6
TGTGCCAGCAGCTTCGGACAGGAACTTGAAGCTTTCTTT | CASSFGQELEAFF | many | TRBV5-5 | 13 | TRBD1 | TRBJ1-1
TGTGCCAGCACCAAGTTAAGGGGCGCAGATACGCAGTATTTT | CASTKLRGADTQYF | few | TRBV7-8 | 14 | - | TRBJ2-3
TGCAGTGCTAGGGGACTGCAGCAGAGCACAGATACGCAGTATTTT | CSARGLQQSTDTQYF | few | TRBV20-1 | 15 | - | TRBJ2-3
TGTGCCAGCAGCCCCCTCCCTGGCGGAGACACCGGGGAGCTGTTTTTT | CASSPLPGGDTGELFF | few | TRBV7-2 | 16 | - | TRBJ2-2
TGTGCCACCAGTGACTCAGACAGGGGGCGAGGCTACACCTTC | CATSDSDRGRGYTF | - | TRBV24-1 | 14 | TRBD1 | TRBJ1-2
TGCGCCAGCAGGGAGGGGGTTTCGGAAAAACTGTTTTTT | CASREGVSEKLFF | - | TRBV4-3 | 13 | - | TRBJ1-4
TGTGCCAGCAGCGCCGGGGGGGCTTCAGGGGAGACCCAGTACTTC | CASSAGGASGETQYF | many | TRBV9 | 15 | TRBD2 | TRBJ2-5
TGCGCCAGCAGCCAGGTGGCAGGGGCGCATACTGAAGCTTTCTTT | CASSQVAGAHTEAFF | many | TRBV4-3 | 15 | - | TRBJ1-1
TGCGCCAGCAGCACCGCACCGGGCCCCCTTGTCGAAAAACTGTTTTTT | CASSTAPGPLVEKLFF | few | TRBV4-3 | 16 | - | TRBJ1-4
TGCAGTGCTACCCCCCCGATGGACAATGAGCAGTTCTTC | CSATPPMDNEQFF | - | TRBV20-1 | 13 | - | TRBJ2-1
TGTGCCAGCAGTAGAGCCTACGGGTTCACCTACAATGAGCAGTTCTTC | CASSRAYGFTYNEQFF | few | TRBV7-2 | 16 | - | TRBJ2-1
TGCAGCGTTGGGGGAGGGGCTAGCGGCTCCTACAATGAGCAGTTCTTC | CSVGGGASGSYNEQFF | - | TRBV29-1 | 16 | TRBD2 | TRBJ2-1
TGTGCCAGCAGCGCCTCAGGGGCCGAAAATGAAGCTTTCTTT | CASSASGAENEAFF | - | TRBV7-7 | 14 | - | TRBJ1-1
TGTGCCAGCAGCCAAACAGGGGGCTTTTGGGAGACCCAGTACTTC | CASSQTGGFWETQYF | - | TRBV7-7 | 15 | TRBD1 | TRBJ2-5
TGTGCCAGCAGTCCCACTCCTCGGGCAGGGGCTCGACTCTACGAGCAGTACTTC | CASSPTPRAGARLYEQYF | few | TRBV28 | 18 | - | TRBJ2-7
TGTGCCAGCAGCGCCGATGCGGGAAGCACAGATACGCAGTATTTT | CASSADAGSTDTQYF | many | TRBV5-6 | 15 | - | TRBJ2-3
TGTGCCAGCACCCCGGGACAGGGGATCAATCAGCCCCAGCATTTT | CASTPGQGINQPQHF | - | TRBV6-5 | 15 | TRBD1 | TRBJ1-5
TGTGCCAGCACCTTAGCGGGAATTAGAAGAGAGACCCAGTACTTC | CASTLAGIRRETQYF | few | TRBV28 | 15 | TRBD2 | TRBJ2-5
TGTGCCAGCAGCTTAATGACCGGGACTAGCGTCTCCTACGAGCAGTACTTC | CASSLMTGTSVSYEQYF | few | TRBV7-2 | 17 | TRBD2 | TRBJ2-7
TGCGCCAGCAGCTTTTTTCCCCAGGGACAGGGGGGCGATGAGCAGTTCTTC | CASSFFPQGQGGDEQFF | - | TRBV5-1 | 17 | TRBD1 | TRBJ2-1
TGCAGTGCTAGATTATCAAATTTGGGGGCCGGTTACACAGATACGCAGTATTTT | CSARLSNLGAGYTDTQYF | few | TRBV20-1 | 18 | - | TRBJ2-3
TGTGCCAGCAGCCGCGACAGGGTCGAATATGAAAAACTGTTTTTT | CASSRDRVEYEKLFF | - | TRBV6-2/TRBV6-3 | 15 | TRBD1 | TRBJ1-4
TGTGCCAGCACACATTCAGGGGGCAATCAGCCCCAGCATTTT | CASTHSGGNQPQHF | many | TRBV12-3/TRBV12-4 | 14 | - | TRBJ1-5
TGTGCCAGCAGTTACGGGGGGGGAGGGGAGCAGTTCTTC | CASSYGGGGEQFF | few | TRBV6-2/TRBV6-3 | 13 | TRBD2 | TRBJ2-1
TGTGCCAGCAGCTTAAGAGGGGATGGCTACACCTTC | CASSLRGDGYTF | many | TRBV9 | 12 | - | TRBJ1-2
TGTGCCAGCAGAACCTACGACAGGGGAATTAGGGACGGGGAGCTGTTTTTT | CASRTYDRGIRDGELFF | many | TRBV6-5 | 17 | TRBD1 | TRBJ2-2
TGTGCCAGCAGTTCCTTAATTTCCGGCGCCGGGGAAGACGAGCAGTACTTC | CASSSLISGAGEDEQYF | - | TRBV28 | 17 | - | TRBJ2-7
TGTGCCAGCAGCCCTCCGGGGAGCGGAACCTACAATGAGCAGTTCTTC | CASSPPGSGTYNEQFF | - | TRBV11-2 | 16 | - | TRBJ2-1
TGTGCCAGCAGCGTATCGGAGGACAGGCCCTTTGAGCAGTACTTC | CASSVSEDRPFEQYF | - | TRBV9 | 15 | TRBD1 | TRBJ2-7
TGTGCCACCAGTGATCCCCAGGGGGACAGGAGCTACAATGAGCAGTTCTTC | CATSDPQGDRSYNEQFF | - | TRBV24-1 | 17 | TRBD1 | TRBJ2-1
TGTGCCAGCAGCCAAGGTCGGGTAGCGGGAGGCTACAATGAGCAGTTCTTC | CASSQGRVAGGYNEQFF | - | TRBV14 | 17 | TRBD2 | TRBJ2-1
TGTGCCAGCAGTGAAAGACAGCGGGGGCCCTGTTTC | CASSERQRGPCF | few | TRBV2 | 12 | TRBD2 | TRBJ2-4
TGTGCCATCAGTGATTTGGACTATGGCTACACCTTC | CAISDLDYGYTF | - | TRBV10-3 | 12 | - | TRBJ1-2
TGTGCCAGCAAGGCATCCGGGGATTTGCAGCCCCAGCATTTT | CASKASGDLQPQHF | - | TRBV6-6 | 14 | - | TRBJ1-5
TGCAGTGCTAGACCTCCCGCCCCCCAGGGTGCTAACTATGGCTACACCTTC | CSARPPAPQGANYGYTF | - | TRBV20-1 | 17 | - | TRBJ1-2
TGCAGTGCTACCCTAGCGGGAGGAAATGAGCAGTTCTTC | CSATLAGGNEQFF | many | TRBV20-1 | 13 | TRBD2 | TRBJ2-1
TGTGCCAGCAGTTCTAGACTAGCGGGAGAACCAACCAATGAGCAGTTCTTC | CASSSRLAGEPTNEQFF | - | TRBV21-1 | 17 | - | TRBJ2-1
TGTGCCAGCAGCTTGGAGGGGACAGGGGACACTGAAGCTTTCTTT | CASSLEGTGDTEAFF | - | TRBV5-5 | 15 | TRBD1 | TRBJ1-1
TGCGCCAGCAGCCAAGTCCGGCTAGGGAGGCACGTTAGGGAGCAGTACTTC | CASSQVRLGRHVREQYF | few | TRBV4-1 | 17 | - | TRBJ2-7
TGTGCCAGCAGTTTTTTACAGGGGGGTGAGCAGTTCTTC | CASSFLQGGEQFF | few | TRBV5-5 | 13 | TRBD1 | TRBJ2-1
TGTGCCAGCAGCCCGGGGGACAGTTTATCCTACGAGCAGTACTTC | CASSPGDSLSYEQYF | few | TRBV7-2 | 15 | - | TRBJ2-7
TGCGCCAGCAGCCTGGGACTAGCGGGAGTCCCCACCTACAATGAGCAGTTCTTC | CASSLGLAGVPTYNEQFF | many | TRBV5-1 | 18 | TRBD2 | TRBJ2-1
TGTGCCAGCAGACCGGGACTCGAGCCCTACAATGAGCAGTTCTTC | CASRPGLEPYNEQFF | many | TRBV12-3/TRBV12-4 | 15 | - | TRBJ2-1
TGTGCCAGCTCACCAAGTAGGGGCTCCTACGAGCAGTACTTC | CASSPSRGSYEQYF | many | TRBV18 | 14 | - | TRBJ2-7
TGTGCCAGCAGCCAGTCCGAGGGGAGCACAGATACGCAGTATTTT | CASSQSEGSTDTQYF | few | TRBV7-8 | 15 | - | TRBJ2-3
TGTGCCAGCAGCTTAGGTTCGGCTAGCGGCGTCTCCGAGCAGTTCTTC | CASSLGSASGVSEQFF | - | TRBV7-9 | 16 | TRBD2 | TRBJ2-1
TGCGCCAGCAGCTCACAGGACAGGGACGATGAGCAGTTCTTC | CASSSQDRDDEQFF | many | TRBV5-1 | 14 | TRBD1 | TRBJ2-1
TGTGCCAGCAGTCCCTACCAGGACAGTTGGGGCTACACCTTC | CASSPYQDSWGYTF | - | TRBV27 | 14 | - | TRBJ1-2
TGTGCCAGCAGTTTTACGGGCCCCTATAATTCACCCCTCCACTTT | CASSFTGPYNSPLHF | few | TRBV12-3/TRBV12-4 | 15 | - | TRBJ1-6
TGTGCCAGCAGTTTTAGGCTCCAAGGCCACGAGCAGTACTTC | CASSFRLQGHEQYF | - | TRBV12-3/TRBV12-4 | 14 | - | TRBJ2-7
TGTGCCAGCAGTTGGGGATGGCGGAACACTGAAGCTTTCTTT | CASSWGWRNTEAFF | - | TRBV6-5 | 14 | - | TRBJ1-1
TGTGCCAGCAGCTTGGGCGGGACCGGGACAGGTAACGAGCAGTACTTC | CASSLGGTGTGNEQYF | - | TRBV5-5 | 16 | TRBD1 | TRBJ2-7